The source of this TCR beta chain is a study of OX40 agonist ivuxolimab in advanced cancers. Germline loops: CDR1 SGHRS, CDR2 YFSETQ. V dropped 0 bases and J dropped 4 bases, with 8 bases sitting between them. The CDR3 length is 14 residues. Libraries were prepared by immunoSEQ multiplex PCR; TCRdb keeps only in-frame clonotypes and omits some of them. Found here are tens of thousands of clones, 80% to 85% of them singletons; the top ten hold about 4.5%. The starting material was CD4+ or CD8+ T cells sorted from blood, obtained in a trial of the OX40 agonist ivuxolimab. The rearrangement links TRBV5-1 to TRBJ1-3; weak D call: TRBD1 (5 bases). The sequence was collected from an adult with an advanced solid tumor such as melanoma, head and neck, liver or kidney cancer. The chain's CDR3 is CASSLAGRGNTIYF. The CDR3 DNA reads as TGCGCCAGCAGCTTGGCAGGGAGAGGAAACACCATATATTTT.